These 11 T cell receptor beta chains were sequenced from one sample in a study of cytotoxic CD8 clonotypes in ibrutinib-treated CLL. The data were produced by immunoSEQ multiplex PCR, yet TCRdb's version contains in-frame clones alone and is incomplete. The sample lists about 200,000 clones; around 72% were seen once. The source material was PBMCs, sampled after 24 months of ibrutinib treatment. The receptors stem from a human donor with chronic lymphocytic leukemia.

V and J are TRBV13 and TRBJ1-1; D remains unclear. The CDR3 extends over 15 amino acids. V shed 0 bases and J shed 4 bases, with 12 bases lying between them. Germline CDR1 is PRHDT and CDR2 is FYEKMQ (reference sequence). This CDR3 reads CASSLGLGFPTEAFF. The CDR3 DNA sequence: TGTGCCAGCAGCTTAGGTTTGGGATTTCCCACTGAAGCTTTCTTT.

The chain carries TRBV9 and TRBJ1-1, with D tentatively TRBD1 (6 bases). The CDR3 has 15 residues. Between the trimmed V and J ends, which lost 4 bases and 4 bases, there was a span of 17 bases. Germline V gene sequence: CDR1 SGDLS, CDR2 YYNGEE. As DNA, the CDR3 is TGTGCCAGCAGCTCCAGGTCCAGGGGTGGCACTGAAGCTTTCTTT. Translation: CASSSRSRGGTEAFF.

V and J are TRBV4-3 and TRBJ2-1; 8 nucleotides agree with TRBD2. J gave up 2 bases and V 5 bases, and 11 bases lay outside the gene matches. This CDR3 contains 17 residues. Looked up from germline, CDR1 is LGHNA and CDR2 is YSLEER. Here the CDR3 reads CASSKKAGVLPYNEQFF. The CDR3 region has the DNA TGCGCCAGCAGCAAGAAAGCGGGAGTTCTCCCCTACAATGAGCAGTTCTTC.

The CDR3 DNA is TGCGCCAGCAGCCAAGAAAGGTCTTACGAGCAGTACTTC. Translated: CASSQERSYEQYF. The V gene is TRBV4-3, the J gene TRBJ2-7; D call uncertain. With 0 bases removed from V and 4 bases from J, the gap between germline ends came to 7 bases. The V gene's germline CDR1 is LGHNA and CDR2 YSLEER. The CDR3 extends over 13 amino acids.

In its sample, this clone was seen a few times. The genes are TRBV6-1 and TRBJ1-5, with D uncertain. Germline CDR1 and CDR2: MNHNS and SASEGT. This CDR3 is built from 17 residues. Trimming stripped 0 bases from V and 0 bases from J, with 12 bases between. CDR3 nucleotides: TGTGCCAGCAGTGAAGCCCCGGTCCCAAATAGCAATCAGCCCCAGCATTTT. It codes for CASSEAPVPNSNQPQHF.

The chain recombines TRBV6-5 with TRBJ2-1; 7 bases agree with TRBD1. This CDR3 is built from 16 residues. Germline V gene sequence: CDR1 MNHEY, CDR2 SVGAGI. The trim removed 2 bases at V and 3 bases at J, leaving 7 bases unmatched. CDR3 loop: CASSYGTVPDYNEQFF. As DNA, the CDR3 is TGTGCCAGCAGTTACGGGACAGTTCCCGACTACAATGAGCAGTTCTTC.

The CDR3 protein is CASIPRSTEAFF. In DNA form, the CDR3 reads TGTGCCAGCATCCCGAGGAGCACTGAAGCTTTCTTT. V is TRBV2 and J is TRBJ1-1, with D uncertain. Germline V gene sequence: CDR1 SNHLY, CDR2 FYNNEI. V lost 7 bases and J 4 bases, leaving 10 bases between the germline ends. This CDR3 has 12 amino acids.

The V gene is TRBV29-1, the J gene TRBJ2-3; D may be TRBD1 or TRBD2 (6 bases each). From germline, CDR1 is SQVTM and CDR2 ANQGSEA. The length of the CDR3 is 14 residues. V was pared by 5 bases and J by 0 bases, with 12 bases between. The CDR3, as DNA: TGCAGCGTTTCCGAGGGGGGAAGCACAGATACGCAGTATTTT. Residues: CSVSEGGSTDTQYF.

V and J are TRBV6-5 and TRBJ2-7; no reliable D call. The germline V gene has CDR1 MNHEY and CDR2 SVGAGI. With 2 bases removed from V and 3 bases from J, the gap between germline ends came to 14 bases. The CDR3 runs 15 residues. DNA for the CDR3: TGTGCCAGCAGTTACCGGTCCTGGGGTGTCTACGAGCAGTACTTC. Translated, it gives CASSYRSWGVYEQYF.

J is TRBJ2-5 and V is TRBV6-5; a possible D gene is TRBD1 (6 bases). Germline V gives CDR1 MNHEY, CDR2 SVGAGI. The ends were cut back, 6 bases at V and 4 bases at J, with 15 bases in the middle. This CDR3 has 14 residues. CDR3 coding DNA: TGTGCCAGCAGCGCCACAGGGTATCGAGAGACCCAGTACTTC. Protein sequence: CASSATGYRETQYF.

This chain joins TRBV29-1 and TRBJ2-7; either TRBD1 or TRBD2 may supply D (5 bases each). In germline, CDR1 is SQVTM, CDR2 ANQGSEA. This CDR3 is 12 amino acids long. V dropped 7 bases and J dropped 3 bases, with 13 bases sitting between them. The CDR3 loop is CSGGRGLYEQYF. CDR3 bases: TGCAGCGGGGGACGCGGGCTCTACGAGCAGTACTTC.